A single sample is the source of the 23 T cell receptor beta chains below, sequenced in a study of T-cell reconstitution after alpha-beta-depleted transplantation in children (dated by TCRdb to the mid-2010s). Library prep was done by PCR. Sequencer: Illumina HiSeq 2500. To normalize quantification of the TCRbeta repertoire, the TCR libraries were built with molecular barcoding that relied on unique molecular identifiers. TCRdb cleaned the public reads at Q25 with fastp, built clones with MiXCR and kept in-frame beta chains. Duplicate CDR3 protein sequences are folded into a single record with the most common DNA and genes. This sample gives fewer than 750,000 distinct CDR3 sequences in total; 25% to 30% of them show up just once. 35% to 40% of the sample belongs to the ten largest clones. The treatment or condition label here, explained by the study, means: allogeneic hematopoietic cell transplantation with graft depleted of TCRalphabeta T cells and CD19 B cells.

This sample comprised PBMCs, obtained before TCRalphabeta/CD19-depleted stem cell transplant. The source of these receptors is a boy under two years old with Wiskott-Aldrich syndrome, due to receive a stem cell transplant.

The chain uses TRBV5-1 and TRBJ2-6; the match to TRBD2 covers 10 bases. CDR3 length: 16 amino acids. V was clipped by 2 bases and J by 4 bases; unmatched bases: 3. Germline-derived CDR1 and CDR2 are SGHRS and YFSETQ. The CDR3 nucleotides read TGCGCCAGCAGCTTCCTAGCGGGGGCCGGGGCCAACGTCCTGACTTTC. Translating it yields CASSFLAGAGANVLTF.

This clonotype turned up a few times. V usage is TRBV20-1 and J usage is TRBJ2-2; TRBD2 matches 11 bases. The J segment lost 5 bases and the V segment lost 6 bases, leaving 17 bases of the junction unmatched. Germline-derived CDR1 and CDR2 are DFQATT and SNEGSKA (reference sequence). The CDR3 has 18 residues. In DNA, the CDR3 is TGCAGTGCCGTTCGGGGTAGCGGGAGGGCTCTTTTAACCGGGGAGCTGTTTTTT. Its translation is CSAVRGSGRALLTGELFF.

The chain links TRBV12-3 or TRBV12-4 to TRBJ2-3; perhaps D is TRBD1 or TRBD2 (5 bases each). There are 16 residues in the CDR3. V was shortened by 3 bases and J by 3 bases, with 16 bases between the two germline ends. The CDR3 DNA is TGTGCCAGCAGTTTTATATTGTCGGGGCCGACAGATACGCAGTATTTT. Amino acid sequence: CASSFILSGPTDTQYF.

This clonotype was seen only a few times. The V gene is TRBV28, the J gene TRBJ2-7; the match to TRBD2 covers 11 bases. CDR1 is MDHEN, CDR2 SYDVKM, per germline. The CDR3 is 19 amino acids. The V gene end was trimmed by 1 base and the J gene end by 0 bases; junction bases not matched to a gene: 11. The CDR3 region is CASSLSLLAGAVFSYEQYF. CDR3 nucleotide sequence: TGTGCCAGCAGTTTATCGTTACTAGCGGGAGCAGTATTCTCCTACGAGCAGTACTTC.

This rearrangement joins TRBV20-1 to TRBJ2-7, with 9 positions matching TRBD1. V was clipped by 0 bases and J by 2 bases; unmatched bases: 8. Germline V CDR1 and CDR2: DFQATT, SNEGSKA (reference sequence). The CDR3 loop spans 16 amino acids. The DNA for the CDR3 is TGCAGTGCTAGAGACCCGCCTGGGACAGGGACCTACGAGCAGTACTTC. Amino acid sequence: CSARDPPGTGTYEQYF.

The chain is built from TRBV7-6 and TRBJ2-2; D is unresolved. Germline V gene lookup returns CDR1 SGHVS and CDR2 FNYEAQ. V dropped 8 bases and J dropped 1 base, with 8 bases sitting between them. The CDR3 contains 13 residues. Here the CDR3 DNA reads TGTGCCAGCTGGGCGAAGAACACCGGGGAGCTGTTTTTT. As protein: CASWAKNTGELFF.

V usage is TRBV6-5 and J usage is TRBJ1-4; D unclear. Germline assignment: CDR1 MNHEY and CDR2 SVGAGI. The CDR3 is 15 amino acids. V shed 1 base and J shed 0 bases, with 6 bases lying between them. The CDR3 bases are TGTGCCAGCAGTTACTACCGGACAACTAATGAAAAACTGTTTTTT. It codes for CASSYYRTTNEKLFF.

The J gene is TRBJ2-5, the V gene TRBV5-1; D possibly uses TRBD1 or TRBD2 (5 bases each). V was clipped by 4 bases and J by 5 bases, with 12 bases between them. The CDR3 length is 13 residues. Germline CDR1 and CDR2: SGHRS and YFSETQ. The chain's CDR3 is CASSLGRHETQYF. CDR3 coding DNA: TGCGCCAGCAGCCTGGGACGTCACGAGACCCAGTACTTC.

This clonotype was seen a handful of times. J is TRBJ2-5 and V is TRBV7-6; no clear D. Deletions cut 2 bases from V and 5 bases from J, with 18 bases between. The CDR3 has 16 amino acids. Germline CDR1 reads SGHVS; CDR2 reads FNYEAQ. In nucleotides, the CDR3 is TGTGCCAGCAGCTTAAACGGGCCGGAACCTACGGAGACCCAGTACTTC. Residues: CASSLNGPEPTETQYF. Full variable domain (rest looked up from reference TRBV7-6 and TRBJ2-5): GAGVSQSPRYKVTKRGQDVALRCDPISGHVSLYWYRQALGQGPEFLTYFNYEAQQDKSGLPNDRFSAERPEGSISTLTIQRTEQRDSAMYRCASSLNGPEPTETQYFGPGTRLLVL.

This clonotype was seen only a few times. V usage is TRBV12-3 or TRBV12-4 and J usage is TRBJ1-3; no firm D call. CDR3 size: 15 residues. Trimming pared 7 bases from V and 0 bases from J, leaving 13 bases between. The CDR3 protein is CASKLTASSGNTIYF. The DNA for the CDR3 is TGTGCCAGCAAATTGACTGCGAGCTCTGGAAACACCATATATTTT.

The V and J genes are TRBV7-3 and TRBJ2-2, with TRBD1 as a possible D gene (6 bases). The germline CDR1 and CDR2 sequences are SGHTA and FQGTGA. The ends were cut back, 4 bases at V and 6 bases at J, with 9 bases in the middle. This CDR3 has 13 residues. The CDR3, as DNA: TGTGCCAGCAGCTCAGGGGCGGCCGGGGAGCTGTTTTTT. Protein sequence: CASSSGAAGELFF.

This clonotype has a single count. The chain employs TRBV19 and TRBJ1-2, with D maybe TRBD1 (6 bases). This CDR3 has 14 amino acids. V lost 5 bases and J 4 bases, leaving 14 bases between the germline ends. Germline-derived CDR1 and CDR2 are LNHDA and SQIVND (reference sequence). CDR3 in DNA: TGTGCCAGTAGTCCCGGCACAGGGCTCTATGGCTACACCTTC. Its protein product is CASSPGTGLYGYTF.

This clonotype came up a few times. The rearrangement links TRBV20-1 to TRBJ2-2; 8 nucleotides line up with TRBD2. The V segment lost 0 bases and the J segment 4 bases; nucleotides outside the gene matches: 7. Germline values: CDR1 DFQATT, CDR2 SNEGSKA (reference sequence). The CDR3 is 16 residues long. The CDR3 DNA follows: TGCAGTGCTAGAGATCAAGCGGGAGTTGGCACCGGGGAGCTGTTTTTT. This encodes CSARDQAGVGTGELFF.

The sample holds many counts of this clonotype. The chain has TRBV7-8 and TRBJ2-5, with unresolved D. Germline V gene data show CDR1 as SGHVS and CDR2 as FQNEAQ. V was trimmed by 5 bases and J by 5 bases, leaving 15 bases between them. The CDR3 runs to 14 residues. In DNA form, the CDR3 reads TGTGCCAGCAGCCCGATGGGGATTGGGGAGACCCAGTACTTC. Translating gives CASSPMGIGETQYF.

The rearrangement joins TRBV5-1 to TRBJ2-7, with 10 bases fitting TRBD2. The CDR3 length is 16 residues. Germline V gene sequence: CDR1 SGHRS, CDR2 YFSETQ. With 4 bases clipped from V and 6 bases from J, the junction kept 13 bases outside the gene matches. The CDR3 DNA is TGCGCCAGCAGCATCTCCCCTAGCGGGAGAGATGGCGAGCAGTACTTC. Translating it yields CASSISPSGRDGEQYF.

The V call is TRBV5-1, the J call TRBJ2-7; D is perhaps TRBD2 (6 bases). V gave up 1 base and J gave up 2 bases, with 13 bases separating them. This CDR3 contains 15 residues. Germline CDR1 SGHRS, CDR2 YFSETQ. Here the CDR3 reads CASSLSLAGPYEQYF. The CDR3 coding sequence is TGCGCCAGCAGCTTGTCGCTGGCGGGGCCCTACGAGCAGTACTTC.

The genes are TRBV29-1 and TRBJ2-5; 8 nucleotides align to TRBD2. The V gene's germline CDR1 is SQVTM and CDR2 ANQGSEA. The CDR3 loop spans 12 amino acids. CDR3 nucleotide sequence: TGCACCGGCAGCGGGAGTGCGGAGACCCAGTACTTC. This translates into CTGSGSAETQYF. The whole variable domain, remainder taken from reference TRBV29-1 and TRBJ2-5, is SAVISQKPSRDICQRGTSLTIQCQVDSQVTMMFWYRQQPGQSLTLIATANQGSEATYESGFVIDKFPISRPNLTFSTLTVSNMSPEDSSIYLCTGSGSAETQYFGPGTRLLVL.

The chain employs TRBV12-3 or TRBV12-4 and TRBJ2-1; perhaps TRBD1 as D (6 bases). V shed 5 bases and J shed 2 bases, with 10 bases lying between them. The CDR3 totals 14 residues. The CDR3 nucleotides read TGTGCCAGCAGTCGACAGGCGACCTACAATGAGCAGTTCTTC. Amino acid sequence: CASSRQATYNEQFF.

This clonotype was detected only a few times. V and J are TRBV25-1 and TRBJ2-7, with a weak D call TRBD2 (6 bases). The CDR3 has 18 residues. Per the germline V gene, CDR1 is MGHDK and CDR2 is SYGVNS. V was cut by 5 bases and J by 0 bases, with 23 bases left in between. The CDR3 loop is CASSYVGEDTRSSYEQYF. The CDR3 DNA follows: TGTGCCAGCAGTTATGTAGGGGAGGATACCAGAAGCTCCTACGAGCAGTACTTC.

The chain combines TRBV5-1 with TRBJ2-1; 7 bases are shared with TRBD1. The junction had 4 bases not matched to a gene; V was cut back by 2 bases and J by 2 bases. Germline V CDR1 and CDR2: SGHRS, YFSETQ. The CDR3 totals 15 residues. The CDR3 is CASSFEGAPYNEQFF. The CDR3, as DNA: TGCGCCAGCAGCTTTGAGGGGGCACCCTACAATGAGCAGTTCTTC.

The chain recombines TRBV10-3 with TRBJ2-7; 13 bases align to TRBD2. The CDR3 spans 16 residues. Germline assignment: CDR1 ENHRY and CDR2 SYGVKD. Trimming at V came to 3 bases and at J to 3 bases, leaving 5 bases not matched to a gene. Here the CDR3 reads CAISEGLAGVGYEQYF. The CDR3 DNA reads as TGTGCCATCAGTGAAGGACTAGCGGGAGTCGGCTACGAGCAGTACTTC.

This clonotype was seen a handful of times. This rearrangement joins TRBV5-1 to TRBJ2-5; D is unresolved. The CDR3 runs to 14 residues. Germline CDR1 and CDR2: SGHRS and YFSETQ. The V end lost 5 bases, the J end lost 0 bases, and 11 bases lay between the germline ends. The CDR3 loop is CASRMTEYQETQYF. In DNA, the CDR3 is TGCGCCAGCAGAATGACCGAGTACCAAGAGACCCAGTACTTC.

The genes are TRBV28 and TRBJ2-7, with 10 bases fitting TRBD2. Germline loops: CDR1 MDHEN, CDR2 SYDVKM. V lost 5 bases and J lost 0; bases outside the gene matches: 4. The CDR3 is made up of 15 amino acids. The CDR3 DNA follows: TGTGCCAGCAGTCGGACTAGCGGAGTCTCCTACGAGCAGTACTTC. It yields the protein CASSRTSGVSYEQYF.